The 17 T cell receptor beta chains presented below share a single source sample, sequenced in a study of glioma-infiltrating T cells. TCR alpha and beta CDR3 regions were amplified from RNA using iRepertoire nested multiplex PCR. Via MiXCR, TCRdb re-called the multiplex PCR reads, giving one row per CDR3 protein. The sample records around 390,000 distinct CDR3 sequences, 41% being singletons. The source material was glioma tissue, nonneoplastic brain tissue, or PBMCs (not recorded which). The receptors stem from a human donor with low-grade glioma or glioblastoma, undergoing nonglioma brain surgery, or in good health (not recorded which).

CDR3 sequence reads: CASSPLWGSGSQKTQYF. As DNA, the CDR3 is TGTGCCAGCAGCCCGCTTTGGGGTAGCGGGAGTCAGAAGACCCAGTACTTC. The chain carries TRBV7-2 and TRBJ2-5; 9 nucleotides agree with TRBD2. V was pared by 5 bases and J by 6 bases, with 16 bases of the junction left unmatched. The CDR3 contains 17 residues. The germline CDR1 and CDR2 sequences are SGHTA and FQGNSA. Full variable domain (remainder filled in from reference TRBV7-2 and TRBJ2-5): GAGVSQSPSNKVTEKGKDVELRCDPISGHTALYWYRQSLGQGLEFLIYFQGNSAPDKSGLPSDRFSAERTGGSVSTLTIQRTQQEDSAVYLCASSPLWGSGSQKTQYFGPGTRLLVL.

Turning to this clonotype: A much larger clone lies a single base off, so this may be a read error. The chain combines TRBV20-1 with TRBJ1-1, with TRBD1 matching 7 bases. The CDR3 length is 16 residues. Germline assignment: CDR1 DFQATT and CDR2 SNEGSKA (reference sequence). DNA of the CDR3: TGCAGTGCTACTGGACAGGTCCCATTACTGAACACTAAAGCTTTCTTT. It encodes CSATGQVPLLNTKAFF.

This clonotype was recorded many times. The rearrangement joins TRBV20-1 to TRBJ1-2, with D tentatively TRBD1 (5 bases). The V gene's germline CDR1 is DFQATT and CDR2 SNEGSKA (reference sequence). Trimming shortened V by 3 bases and J by 5 bases, and 28 bases separated the two germline ends. The CDR3 has 18 amino acids. The chain's CDR3 is CSASSVQWGRVPFYGYTF. The CDR3 coding sequence is TGCAGTGCTAGCTCGGTCCAGTGGGGCAGGGTACCTTTTTATGGCTACACCTTC.

In this sample, this clonotype turned up many times. The V call is TRBV27, the J call TRBJ1-4; maybe TRBD1 (6 bases). Trimming removed 6 bases at V and 6 bases at J, with 14 bases between. Germline V lookup: CDR1 MNHEY, CDR2 SMNVEV (reference sequence). The CDR3 is 14 residues long. The CDR3 loop is CASSRQGPHEKLFF. The DNA of the CDR3 is TGTGCCAGCAGCCGTCAGGGGCCTCATGAAAAACTGTTTTTT.

The chain is built from TRBV18 and TRBJ1-1; D unresolved. CDR1 is KGHSH, CDR2 LQKENI, per germline. The CDR3 is 13 residues long. Trimming pared 2 bases from V and 4 bases from J, leaving 8 bases between. The CDR3 DNA sequence: TGTGCCAGCTCACCAACTCGGGCCACTGAAGCTTTCTTT. Encoded protein: CASSPTRATEAFF.

This clonotype was detected a few times. This chain uses TRBV7-8 with TRBJ2-3; TRBD2 matches at 8 bases. This CDR3 is built from 16 residues. Germline CDR1 reads SGHVS; CDR2 reads FQNEAQ. V was pared by 7 bases and J by 4 bases, with 13 bases of the junction left unmatched. This CDR3 reads CASKPMGSGSADTQYF. The CDR3 nucleotides are TGTGCCAGCAAACCCATGGGCAGCGGGAGTGCAGATACGCAGTATTTT.

This clonotype was recorded at least ten times. This chain connects TRBV12-3 or TRBV12-4 to TRBJ1-1, with TRBD1 as a possible D gene (6 bases). There are 13 residues in the CDR3. Trimming stripped 2 bases from V and 6 bases from J, with 10 bases between. CDR3 sequence: CASSLSRGSEAFF. The CDR3 DNA follows: TGTGCCAGCAGTTTATCCAGGGGATCTGAAGCTTTCTTT.

This clonotype was detected many times. The J gene is TRBJ2-3, the V gene TRBV20-1; D perhaps matches TRBD2 (6 bases). The length of the CDR3 is 13 residues. Germline CDR1 is DFQATT and CDR2 is SNEGSKA (reference sequence). The V end lost 3 bases, the J end lost 2 bases, and 9 bases lay between the germline ends. The CDR3 nucleotides are TGCAGTGCTAGGGCGGGGAACACAGATACGCAGTATTTT. Its translation is CSARAGNTDTQYF.

This clonotype was observed a handful of times. The chain joins TRBV4-2 to TRBJ1-2; a possible D gene is TRBD1 (6 bases). Trimming pared 1 base from V and 5 bases from J, leaving 17 bases between. The CDR3 has 16 amino acids. CDR1 and CDR2 (germline): LGHNA, YNFKEQ. DNA for the CDR3: TGTGCCAGCAGCCAAGTCCAAAACAGGGAGAATTATGGCTACACCTTC. This gives the protein CASSQVQNRENYGYTF.

The chain uses TRBV7-2 and TRBJ2-7; perhaps D is TRBD1 or TRBD2 (5 bases each). The V gene's germline CDR1 is SGHTA and CDR2 FQGNSA. The CDR3 runs 13 residues. V gave up 3 bases and J gave up 3 bases, with 9 bases separating them. The CDR3 sequence is CASSFTGGYEQYF. The CDR3 DNA reads as TGTGCCAGCAGCTTTACTGGGGGCTACGAGCAGTACTTC.

The chain links TRBV3-1 to TRBJ1-2; weak D call: TRBD1 (5 bases). The CDR3 is 13 amino acids. Per germline, CDR1 LGHDT and CDR2 YNNKEL (reference sequence). Trimming removed 1 base from V and 8 bases from J, with 11 bases in between. The CDR3, as DNA: TGTGCCAGCAGCCAAGTCTCAGGGCGCGGCTACACCTTC. It codes for CASSQVSGRGYTF.

The chain links TRBV24-1 to TRBJ2-1, with 8 positions matching TRBD2. Germline lookup yields CDR1 KGHDR and CDR2 SFDVKD. V was pared by 6 bases and J by 4 bases, with 7 bases of the junction left unmatched. The CDR3 is 15 residues long. The CDR3: CATSRTSGVYNEQFF. The CDR3 DNA follows: TGTGCCACCAGTCGAACTAGCGGAGTTTACAATGAGCAGTTCTTC.

This clonotype was counted at least ten times. The J gene is TRBJ1-2, the V gene TRBV4-1, with D maybe TRBD1 (5 bases). The CDR3 totals 13 residues. V was pared by 3 bases and J by 10 bases, with 15 bases between. Germline CDR1 and CDR2: MGHRA and YSYEKL. CDR3 loop: CASSHRAGSDYTF. The CDR3, as DNA: TGCGCCAGCAGCCATCGTGCAGGGAGTGACTACACCTTC.

A word on this clonotype: This may stem from a read error, because a much larger clone lies one nucleotide away. The chain recombines TRBV24-1 with TRBJ2-3; perhaps TRBD1 as D (6 bases). Germline CDR1 reads KGHDR; CDR2 reads SFDVKD. The CDR3 is 15 residues long. CDR3 loop: CATSEITGIVDTQCF. The CDR3 bases are TGTGCCACCAGTGAGATAACAGGGATCGTGGATACGCAGTGTTTT.

This clonotype was recorded many times. The CDR3 region has the DNA TGTGCCAGCAGTTACACGATTGCCCCCATGCCACCCGCCTACGAGCAGTACTTC. Its translation: CASSYTIAPMPPAYEQYF. The J gene is TRBJ2-7, the V gene TRBV6-2 or TRBV6-3; D uncertain. Germline V gives CDR1 MNHEY, CDR2 SVGEGT. The CDR3 sequence is 18 residues long. V was pared by 2 bases and J by 2 bases, with 22 bases between.

This clonotype was observed a few times. The V gene is TRBV28, the J gene TRBJ2-2; 11 bases align to TRBD1. The J segment lost 8 bases and the V segment lost 7 bases, leaving 12 bases of the junction unmatched. The CDR3 runs to 16 residues. CDR1 and CDR2 from the germline V gene are MDHEN and SYDVKM. The CDR3: CASTYPGQGARGELFF. For the CDR3, the DNA is TGTGCCAGCACCTACCCAGGACAGGGGGCTAGGGGGGAGCTGTTTTTT.

V and J are TRBV2 and TRBJ1-2; D is ambiguous. There are 12 residues in the CDR3. Germline V gives CDR1 SNHLY, CDR2 FYNNEI. V was cut by 6 bases and J by 8 bases, with 13 bases left in between. This CDR3 reads CASRGTRQGYTF. The CDR3 DNA is TGTGCCAGCAGGGGAACAAGGCAGGGCTACACCTTC. The entire variable domain, with the rest obtained from reference TRBV2 and TRBJ1-2, is as follows: EPEVTQTPSHQVTQMGQEVILRCVPISNHLYFYWYRQILGQKVEFLVSFYNNEISEKSEIFDDQFSVERPDGSNFTLKIRSTKLEDSAMYFCASRGTRQGYTFGSGTRLTVV.